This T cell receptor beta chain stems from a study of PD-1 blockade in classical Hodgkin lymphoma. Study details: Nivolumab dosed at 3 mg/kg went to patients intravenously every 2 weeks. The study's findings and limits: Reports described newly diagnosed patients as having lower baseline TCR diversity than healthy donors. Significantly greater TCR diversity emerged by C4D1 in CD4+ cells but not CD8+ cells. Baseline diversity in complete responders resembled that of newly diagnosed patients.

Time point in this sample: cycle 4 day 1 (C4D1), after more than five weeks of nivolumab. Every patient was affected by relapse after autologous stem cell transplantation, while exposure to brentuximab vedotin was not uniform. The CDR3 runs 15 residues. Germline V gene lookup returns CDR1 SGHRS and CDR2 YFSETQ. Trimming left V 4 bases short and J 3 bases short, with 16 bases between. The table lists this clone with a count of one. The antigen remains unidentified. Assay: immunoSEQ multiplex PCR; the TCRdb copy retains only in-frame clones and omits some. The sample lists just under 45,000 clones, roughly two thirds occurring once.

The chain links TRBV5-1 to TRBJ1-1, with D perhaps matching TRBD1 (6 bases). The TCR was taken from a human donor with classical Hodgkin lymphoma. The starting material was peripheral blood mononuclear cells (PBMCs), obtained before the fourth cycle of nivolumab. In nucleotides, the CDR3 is TGCGCCAGCAGCCCTCAGACAGGTTATTACACTGAAGCTTTCTTT. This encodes CASSPQTGYYTEAFF.